This T cell receptor beta chain was found in a study of T cell responses to AZD1222 COVID-19 vaccine. Study-wide background: Pooling covered second doses at about 4 or about 12 weeks. Study results and caveats: Of the AZD1222 recipients, only six or seven were seropositive at baseline. Clonal diversity was possibly underestimated, and the donors were mostly white British, with more females.

The data were produced by immunoSEQ multiplex PCR, yet TCRdb's version contains in-frame clones alone and is incomplete. Of over 150,000 clones in the sample, roughly nine tenths were seen once. The sample holds many counts of this clone. Antigen specificity is unknown. V lost 0 bases to trimming and J lost 0 bases, with 9 bases between them. The CDR3 spans 15 residues. CDR1 and CDR2 from the germline V gene are LGHNA and YSLEER. This specimen consisted of peripheral blood, obtained on day 0 of AZD1222 vaccination. The chain is built from TRBV4-3 and TRBJ2-7, with D tentatively TRBD1 (6 bases). The clonotype comes from an adult in good health. This CDR3 reads CASSQDQGSSYEQYF. The DNA for the CDR3 is TGCGCCAGCAGCCAAGACCAGGGGAGCTCCTACGAGCAGTACTTC.